This paragraph covers one T cell receptor (beta chain) sequence. The target antigen is unknown. This sample was included in a study of T cell repertoires in cytomegalovirus infection. Turning to the study itself: Both a matching HLA type and CMV infection were indicated by public TCR beta signatures.

TCRdb re-called the reads with MiXCR, one entry per CDR3 protein. Of some 130,000 distinct CDR3 sequences listed, roughly a quarter are singletons. This CDR3 comprises 14 residues. V lost 7 bases to trimming and J lost 6 bases; unmatched junction nucleotides: 8. This clonotype was sampled from a human donor in good health (CMV status not recorded). Some clones in this sample may be carry-over from other donors' samples. Sequencing used PBMCs, sequenced either directly or after in vitro stimulation (not recorded which). This rearrangement joins TRBV12-3 or TRBV12-4 to TRBJ2-1, with 8 bases lining up with TRBD2. The CDR3 loop is CASTSGTRGNEQFF. DNA of the CDR3: TGTGCCAGCACCTCCGGGACTAGGGGCAATGAGCAGTTCTTC.